The next 8 T cell receptor beta chains were all read from a single sample in a study of CD4 and CD8 cells across lung adenocarcinoma regions. TCRdb called the PCR reads again in MiXCR, with one record for every CDR3 protein. The sample lists fewer than 25,000 distinct CDR3 sequences, around half occurring once. The sample was CD8+ T cells from the center of a lung tumor. Receptors were obtained from a female donor with lung adenocarcinoma. The CD4 and CD8 labels of this study may be unreliable.

The chain uses TRBV6-1 and TRBJ2-3; possibly TRBD1 or TRBD2 for D (5 bases each). Germline V gene lookup returns CDR1 MNHNS and CDR2 SASEGT. Between the trimmed V and J ends, which lost 10 bases and 11 bases, there was a span of 22 bases. The CDR3 contains 13 residues. The DNA for the CDR3 is TGTGCCACGGGGCGGAGAGCCAAAAACATGCAGTATTTT. It yields the protein CATGRRAKNMQYF.

This chain links TRBV6-5 with TRBJ2-1, with D perhaps TRBD1 or TRBD2 (5 bases each). The better agreement between TRBJ2-7 and the DNA end casts doubt on the J call. The CDR3 covers 13 residues. CDR1 is MNHEY, CDR2 SVGAGI, per germline. CDR3 sequence: CASSYGGNYEQYF. In nucleotides, the CDR3 is TGTGCCAGCAGTTATGGGGGAAACTACGAGCAGTACTTC.

This clonotype rates as medium-sized. V is TRBV27 and J is TRBJ2-3; 10 nucleotides align to TRBD1. The length of the CDR3 is 17 residues. The germline CDR1 and CDR2 sequences are MNHEY and SMNVEV (reference sequence). V shed 3 bases, J shed 4 bases, and the junction held 10 bases outside the gene matches. The DNA of the CDR3 is TGTGCCAGCAGTTTCACCCCCCCCGGGACAGGGGCAGATACGCAGTATTTT. It is translated as CASSFTPPGTGADTQYF.

A few counts support this clonotype. The chain recombines TRBV27 with TRBJ1-2, with D perhaps TRBD1 (6 bases). Trimming took 6 bases from V and 3 from J, leaving 17 bases between them. This CDR3 contains 15 residues. Germline V CDR1 and CDR2: MNHEY, SMNVEV (reference sequence). DNA for the CDR3: TGTGCCAGCAGGACTGTCGGGGGGGCCGACTATGGCTACACCTTC. Protein sequence: CASRTVGGADYGYTF.

Regarding this clonotype: Germline is not matched at one junction end, which may reflect a read error. This rearrangement joins TRBV4-1 to TRBJ1-2, with 8 bases that match TRBD1. Per germline, CDR1 MGHRA and CDR2 YSYEKL. The CDR3 runs 13 residues. CDR3 region: CASSQGTGDGYTF. The CDR3 DNA reads TGTGCCAGCAGCCAAGGGACAGGTGACGGCTACACCTTC.

CDR3 coding DNA: TGTGGCGGCGGTGACCAAGAGACCCAGTACTTC. Translation gives CGGGDQETQYF. V is TRBV27 and J is TRBJ2-5; no firm D call. This CDR3 comprises 11 residues. The germline gives CDR1 MNHEY, CDR2 SMNVEV (reference sequence).

This clonotype showed up just a few times. The rearrangement uses TRBV6-1 and TRBJ2-1, with 10 nucleotides matching TRBD2. The CDR3 loop spans 14 amino acids. The J segment lost 4 bases and the V segment lost 5 bases, leaving 2 bases of the junction unmatched. Germline V gene data show CDR1 as MNHNS and CDR2 as SASEGT. CDR3 sequence: CASSPGLAYNEQFF. CDR3 nucleotide sequence: TGTGCCAGCAGTCCGGGACTAGCGTACAATGAGCAGTTCTTC.

The chain has TRBV6-5 and TRBJ1-2; tentatively, D is TRBD1 (5 bases). Germline-derived CDR1 and CDR2 are MNHEY and SVGAGI. The V end lost 4 bases, the J end lost 4 bases, and 16 bases lay between the germline ends. The CDR3 has 15 amino acids. Here the CDR3 reads CASSSFHGTAYGYTF. CDR3 coding DNA: TGTGCCAGCAGTTCCTTCCACGGGACGGCCTATGGCTACACCTTC.